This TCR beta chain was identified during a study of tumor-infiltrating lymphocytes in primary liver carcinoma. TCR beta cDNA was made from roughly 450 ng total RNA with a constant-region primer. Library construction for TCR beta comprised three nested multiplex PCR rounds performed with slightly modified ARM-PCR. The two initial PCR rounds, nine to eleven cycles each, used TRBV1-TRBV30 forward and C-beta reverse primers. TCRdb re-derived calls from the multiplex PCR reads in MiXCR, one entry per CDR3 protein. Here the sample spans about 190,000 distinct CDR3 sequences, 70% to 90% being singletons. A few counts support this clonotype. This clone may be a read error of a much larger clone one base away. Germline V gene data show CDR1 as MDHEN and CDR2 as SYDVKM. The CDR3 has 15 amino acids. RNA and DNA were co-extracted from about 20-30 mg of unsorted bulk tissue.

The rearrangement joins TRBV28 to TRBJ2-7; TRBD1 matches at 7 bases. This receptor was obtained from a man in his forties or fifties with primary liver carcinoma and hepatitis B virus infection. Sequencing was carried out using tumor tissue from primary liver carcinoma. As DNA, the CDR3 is TGTGTCAGCAGTTTATGGGACAGCCGCTCCTACGAGCAGTACTTC. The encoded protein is CVSSLWDSRSYEQYF.